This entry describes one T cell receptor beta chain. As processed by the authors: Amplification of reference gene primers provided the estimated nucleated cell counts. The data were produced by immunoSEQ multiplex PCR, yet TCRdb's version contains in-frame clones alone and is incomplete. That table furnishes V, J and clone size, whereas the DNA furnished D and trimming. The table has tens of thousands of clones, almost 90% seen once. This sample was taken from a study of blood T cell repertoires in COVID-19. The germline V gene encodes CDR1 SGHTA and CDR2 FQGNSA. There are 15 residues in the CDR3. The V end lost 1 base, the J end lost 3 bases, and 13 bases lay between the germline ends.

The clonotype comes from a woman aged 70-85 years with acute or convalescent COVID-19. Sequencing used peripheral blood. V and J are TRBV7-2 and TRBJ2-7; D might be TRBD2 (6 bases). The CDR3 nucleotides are TGTGCCAGCAGCTTAGGGCCGGGAGAGGGCTACGAGCAGTACTTC. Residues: CASSLGPGEGYEQYF.